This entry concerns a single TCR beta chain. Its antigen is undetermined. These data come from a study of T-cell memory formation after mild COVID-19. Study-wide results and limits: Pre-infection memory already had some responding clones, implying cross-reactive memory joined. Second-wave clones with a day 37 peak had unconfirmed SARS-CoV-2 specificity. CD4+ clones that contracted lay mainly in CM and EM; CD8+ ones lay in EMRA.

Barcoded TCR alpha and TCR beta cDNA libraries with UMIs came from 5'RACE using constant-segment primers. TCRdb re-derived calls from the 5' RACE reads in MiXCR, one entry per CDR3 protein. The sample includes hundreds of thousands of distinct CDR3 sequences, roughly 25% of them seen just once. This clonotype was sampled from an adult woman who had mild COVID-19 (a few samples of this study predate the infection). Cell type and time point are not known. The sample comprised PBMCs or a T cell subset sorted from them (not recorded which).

CDR3 sequence reads: CASTTPEAYGYTF. The DNA of the CDR3 is TGTGCCAGCACCACCCCGGAAGCCTATGGCTACACCTTC. This chain uses TRBV5-4 with TRBJ1-2; no firm D call. Between the trimmed V and J ends, which lost 6 bases and 4 bases, there was a span of 13 bases. Germline V lookup: CDR1 SGHNT, CDR2 YYREEE (reference sequence). This CDR3 contains 13 residues.